One sample yielded the 3 T cell receptor beta chains listed below, sequenced in a study of regulatory T cells. The PCR used 52 TRBV and 13 TRBJ primers. Data came from immunoSEQ multiplex PCR; TCRdb stores just in-frame clones and leaves some out. Among roughly 32,000 clones, about 91% were seen once, and the ten largest hold approximately 2.4%. Findings and limits, study-wide: In CD3G-deficient patients, conventional CD4+ T cells were enriched for hydrophobic CDR3 residues at positions 6 and 7.

No cognate antigen is known for these TCRs. The sample consisted of conventional CD4+ T cells sorted from blood. The receptors come from a person aged 18 to 35 with CD3G deficiency.

The V gene is TRBV14, the J gene TRBJ1-2; D is unresolved. The CDR3 is made up of 15 amino acids. V was trimmed by 2 bases and J by 2 bases, leaving 12 bases between them. The V gene's germline CDR1 is SGHDN and CDR2 FVKESK. The CDR3 spells CASSQRIGPNYGYTF. The CDR3 region has the DNA TGTGCCAGCAGCCAAAGGATAGGACCCAACTATGGCTACACCTTC.

The V and J genes are TRBV6-1 and TRBJ2-7; TRBD2 is a possible D gene (5 bases). The V gene lost 9 bases and the J gene lost 7 bases, with 16 bases spanning the gap. CDR1 is MNHNS and CDR2 is SASEGT in the germline V gene. This CDR3 is 12 amino acids long. CDR3 region: CASGSTLREQYF. The CDR3 DNA reads TGTGCCAGTGGGAGTACCTTACGGGAGCAGTACTTC.

The chain has TRBV7-9 and TRBJ2-4; a weak D match, TRBD2 (6 bases). Between the trimmed V and J ends, which lost 5 bases and 6 bases, there was a span of 17 bases. The CDR3 runs 15 residues. Germline V lookup: CDR1 SEHNR, CDR2 FQNEAQ (reference sequence). The CDR3 is CASSPDELRGNIQYF. Written as DNA, the CDR3 is TGTGCCAGCAGCCCGGACGAGCTGCGGGGAAACATTCAGTACTTC.